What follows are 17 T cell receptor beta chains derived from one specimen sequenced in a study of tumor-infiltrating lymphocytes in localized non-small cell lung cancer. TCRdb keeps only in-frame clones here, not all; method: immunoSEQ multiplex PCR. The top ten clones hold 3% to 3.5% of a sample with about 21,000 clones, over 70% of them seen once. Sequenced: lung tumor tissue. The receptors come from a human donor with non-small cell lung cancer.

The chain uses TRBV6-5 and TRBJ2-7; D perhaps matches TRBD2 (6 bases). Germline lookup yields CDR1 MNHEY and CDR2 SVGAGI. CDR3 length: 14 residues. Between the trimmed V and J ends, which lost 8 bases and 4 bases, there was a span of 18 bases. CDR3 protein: CASSMGGGGYEQYF. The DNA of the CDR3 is TGTGCCAGCTCGATGGGGGGAGGAGGATACGAGCAGTACTTC.

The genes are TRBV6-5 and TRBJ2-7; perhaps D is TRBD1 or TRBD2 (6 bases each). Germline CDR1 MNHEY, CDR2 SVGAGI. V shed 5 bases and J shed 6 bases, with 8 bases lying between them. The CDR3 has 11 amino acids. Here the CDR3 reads CASSGGREQYF. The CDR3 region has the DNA TGTGCCAGCAGTGGGGGGCGCGAGCAGTACTTC.

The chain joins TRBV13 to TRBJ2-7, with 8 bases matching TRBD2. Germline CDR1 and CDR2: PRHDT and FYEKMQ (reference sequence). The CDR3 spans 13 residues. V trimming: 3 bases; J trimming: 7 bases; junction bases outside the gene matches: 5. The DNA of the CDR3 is TGTGCCAGCAGCTTGGGGCGGGGGGAGGAGCAGTACTTC. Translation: CASSLGRGEEQYF.

CDR3 coding DNA: TGTGCCAGCAGACCCCCGGGAACAGATACGCAGTATTTT. Translated, it gives CASRPPGTDTQYF. The J gene is TRBJ2-3, the V gene TRBV6-5; D possibly corresponds to TRBD2 (5 bases). V was cut by 6 bases and J by 3 bases, with 10 bases left in between. CDR3 length: 13 amino acids. The germline gives CDR1 MNHEY, CDR2 SVGAGI.

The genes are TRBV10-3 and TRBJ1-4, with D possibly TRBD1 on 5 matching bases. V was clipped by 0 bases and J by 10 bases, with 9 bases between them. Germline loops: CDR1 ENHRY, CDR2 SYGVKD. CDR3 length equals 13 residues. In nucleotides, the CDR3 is TGTGCCATCAGTGAGTCGTTGGGGGGAAAACTGTTTTTT. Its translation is CAISESLGGKLFF.

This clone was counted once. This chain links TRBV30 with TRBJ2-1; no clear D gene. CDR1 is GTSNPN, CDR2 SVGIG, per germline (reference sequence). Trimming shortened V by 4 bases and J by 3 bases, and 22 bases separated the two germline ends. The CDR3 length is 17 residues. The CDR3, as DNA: TGTGCCTGGACTATATCCCGGGTCCATCCAAACTACAATGAGCAGTTCTTC. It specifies CAWTISRVHPNYNEQFF.

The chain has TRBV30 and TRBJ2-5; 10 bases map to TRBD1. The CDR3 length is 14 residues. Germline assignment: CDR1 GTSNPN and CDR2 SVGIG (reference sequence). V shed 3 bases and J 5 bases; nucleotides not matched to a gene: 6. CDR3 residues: CAWRAPGQGETQYF. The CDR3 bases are TGTGCCTGGAGGGCCCCGGGACAGGGGGAGACCCAGTACTTC.

CDR3 loop: CAGSDRGETQYF. CDR3 coding DNA: TGTGCCGGCTCCGACAGGGGTGAGACCCAGTACTTC. V and J are TRBV2 and TRBJ2-5, with 8 positions matching TRBD1. The CDR3 has 12 amino acids. J lost 5 bases, V lost 11 bases, and 7 bases had no gene match. The germline gives CDR1 SNHLY, CDR2 FYNNEI.

DNA of the CDR3: TGTGCCAGCAGCGGGACTAGCCCGAACACCGGGGAGCTGTTTTTT. It encodes CASSGTSPNTGELFF. This chain links TRBV2 with TRBJ2-2, with 9 bases matching TRBD2. V lost 6 bases to trimming and J lost 0 bases; unmatched junction nucleotides: 2. The germline V gene encodes CDR1 SNHLY and CDR2 FYNNEI. The CDR3 sequence is 15 residues long.

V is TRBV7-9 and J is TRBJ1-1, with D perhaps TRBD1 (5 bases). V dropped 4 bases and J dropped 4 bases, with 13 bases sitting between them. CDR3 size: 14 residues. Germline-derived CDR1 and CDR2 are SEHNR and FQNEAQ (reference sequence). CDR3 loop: CASSWEVRATEAFF. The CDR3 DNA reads TGTGCCAGCAGCTGGGAGGTCAGGGCCACTGAAGCTTTCTTT. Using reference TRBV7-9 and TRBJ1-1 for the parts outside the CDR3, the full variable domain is DTGVSQNPRHKITKRGQNVTFRCDPISEHNRLYWYRQTLGQGPEFLTYFQNEAQLEKSRLLSDRFSAERPKGSFSTLEIQRTEQGDSAMYLCASSWEVRATEAFFGQGTRLTVV.

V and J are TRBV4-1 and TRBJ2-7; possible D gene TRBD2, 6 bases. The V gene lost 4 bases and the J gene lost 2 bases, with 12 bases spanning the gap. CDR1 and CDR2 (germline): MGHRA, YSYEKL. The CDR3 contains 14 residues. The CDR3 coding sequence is TGCGCCAGCAGCCTATCCGGGAGAACCTACGAGCAGTACTTC. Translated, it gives CASSLSGRTYEQYF.

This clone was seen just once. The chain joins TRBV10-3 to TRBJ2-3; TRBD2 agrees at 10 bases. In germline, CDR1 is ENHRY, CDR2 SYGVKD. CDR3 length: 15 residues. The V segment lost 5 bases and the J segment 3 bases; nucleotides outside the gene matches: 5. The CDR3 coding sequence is TGTGCCATCAGTCCTAGCGGGGGAGGGACAGATACGCAGTATTTT. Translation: CAISPSGGGTDTQYF.

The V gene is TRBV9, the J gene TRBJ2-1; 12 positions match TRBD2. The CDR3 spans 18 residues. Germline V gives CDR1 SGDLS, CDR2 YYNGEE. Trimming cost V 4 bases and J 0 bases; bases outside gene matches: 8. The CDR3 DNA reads TGTGCCAGCAGCTCCCGGACTAGCGGGGCTAGCTCCTACAATGAGCAGTTCTTC. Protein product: CASSSRTSGASSYNEQFF.

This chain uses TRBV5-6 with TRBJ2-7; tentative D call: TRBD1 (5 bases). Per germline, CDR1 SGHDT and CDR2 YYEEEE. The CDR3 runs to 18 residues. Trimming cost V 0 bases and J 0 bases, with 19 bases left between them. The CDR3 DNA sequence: TGTGCCAGCAGCTTGGGGGTATCACAGGTTCTGAGCTCCTACGAGCAGTACTTC. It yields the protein CASSLGVSQVLSSYEQYF.

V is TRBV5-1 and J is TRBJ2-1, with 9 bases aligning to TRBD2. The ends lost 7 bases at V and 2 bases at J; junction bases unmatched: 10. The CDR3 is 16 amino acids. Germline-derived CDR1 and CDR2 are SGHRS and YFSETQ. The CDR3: CASRQMTSGAYNEQFF. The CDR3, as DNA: TGCGCCAGCCGCCAAATGACTAGCGGAGCCTACAATGAGCAGTTCTTC.

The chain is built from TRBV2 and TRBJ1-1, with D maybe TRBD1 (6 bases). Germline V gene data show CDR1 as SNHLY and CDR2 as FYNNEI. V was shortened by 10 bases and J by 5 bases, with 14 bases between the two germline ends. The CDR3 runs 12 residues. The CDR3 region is CATQGWGTEAFF. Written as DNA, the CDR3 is TGTGCCACCCAGGGGTGGGGAACTGAAGCTTTCTTT.

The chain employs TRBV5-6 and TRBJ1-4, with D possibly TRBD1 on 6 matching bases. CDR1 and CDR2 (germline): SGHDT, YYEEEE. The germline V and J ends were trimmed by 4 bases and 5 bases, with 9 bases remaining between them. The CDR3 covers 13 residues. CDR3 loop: CASSRTANEKLFF. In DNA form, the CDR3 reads TGTGCCAGCAGCCGGACAGCAAATGAAAAACTGTTTTTT.